This T cell receptor beta chain was obtained from a study of shared clonotypes between healthy human individuals. Findings and caveats of the study: The sharing of 4% to 5.5% of naive CD4 clonotypes was seen across a handful of donors. Owing to a small donor count, the genetic and exposure-history diversity represented was limited.

TCRdb's copy holds only in-frame clones and misses some; the assay was immunoSEQ multiplex PCR. The table has about 600,000 clones, 97% seen once. This clone was counted only a few times. The antigen is not known. Germline CDR1 is MDHEN and CDR2 is SYDVKM. CDR3 length: 14 amino acids. V was pared by 6 bases and J by 6 bases, with 9 bases of the junction left unmatched. The specimen sequenced was naive CD4+ T cells sorted from blood. Subset described: CD45RA+ positively selected. This chain links TRBV28 with TRBJ2-5; TRBD1 matches 8 bases. The TCR was taken from a woman aged 30 to 39 in good health. The CDR3 DNA reads as TGTGCCAGCAGCCTGGGGACAGGTCTAAAGACCCAGTACTTC. This encodes CASSLGTGLKTQYF.